Given below is one T cell receptor (beta chain) in context. Looked up from germline, CDR1 is KGHDR and CDR2 is SFDVKD. CDR3 length equals 14 residues. V lost 4 bases and J lost 2, with 8 bases in between. During its preparation, the TCRbeta library received unique molecular identifiers. TCRdb itself ran the PCR reads through MiXCR, one entry per CDR3 protein. Here the sample spans some 550,000 distinct CDR3 sequences, about 17% being singletons. The sample comes from a study of T-cell reconstitution after alpha-beta-depleted transplantation in children. The receptor was isolated from a human donor who donated a stem cell graft to a child with acute lymphoblastic leukemia. The chain employs TRBV24-1 and TRBJ2-1; D gene uncertain. The specimen comprised PBMCs from the stem cell graft donor, sampled from the stem cell graft. For the CDR3, the DNA is TGTGCCACCAGTGAAATCGGTACCTACAATGAGCAGTTCTTC. Amino acids: CATSEIGTYNEQFF.